The clone carrying this T cell receptor (beta chain) has more than one count but fewer than ten. The CDR3 is 17 amino acids. In germline, CDR1 is LGHDT, CDR2 YNNKEL (reference sequence). J lost 0 bases, V lost 5 bases, and 9 bases had no gene match. TCRdb reanalysed the 5' RACE reads using MiXCR and keeps one entry per CDR3 protein. The sample yields hundreds of thousands of distinct CDR3 sequences, about 20% seen once. The data were taken from a study of identical twins. In addition, the sample was reused for a study of yellow fever vaccine responses in identical twins.

The chain is built from TRBV3-1 and TRBJ2-2; 7 bases match TRBD1. The specimen sequenced was CD4+ T cells sorted from blood. The clonotype originates from a woman aged 18-29 years in good health. The CDR3 nucleotides are TGTGCCAGCAGCATAAACCGACAGGGCTCGAACACCGGGGAGCTGTTTTTT. Translation gives CASSINRQGSNTGELFF.